This TCR beta chain was captured in a study of Ad26.COV2.S vaccination and SARS-CoV-2 variants. Turning to the study itself: Donor got 5x10^10 or 1x10^11 viral particles of Ad26.COV2.S. Findings of the study overall: Researchers reported similar non-spike TCR breadth in vaccine and placebo recipients. Using TCR breadth and depth analyses may have led to underestimated total T cell responses.

TCRdb's copy holds only in-frame clones and misses some; the assay was immunoSEQ multiplex PCR. The sample lists just over 350,000 clones; more than 75% were seen once. A remark on this clone: Its matching antigen is unknown.

Treatment indicated: roughly 18 received Ad26.COV2.S at low or high dose, single or two shots; 5 received placebo; per-sample allocation not given. At day 63 after the first vaccine or placebo injection, samples were drawn. Per the germline V gene, CDR1 is SGHDN and CDR2 is FVKESK. Between the trimmed V and J ends, which lost 1 base and 5 bases, there was a span of 20 bases. The CDR3 contains 18 residues. The chain uses TRBV14 and TRBJ2-2, with a tentative D call TRBD2 (5 bases). This sequence originates from a person aged 18-65 years who received the Ad26.COV2.S COVID-19 vaccine or a placebo. Sample: peripheral blood, taken in a trial of Ad26.COV2.S vaccine versus placebo. The CDR3 DNA reads as TGTGCCAGCAGCCAAGTCGGGATTTTCTCGGGTTCGACCGGGGAGCTGTTTTTT. This sequence encodes CASSQVGIFSGSTGELFF.